The 2 T cell receptor beta chains below were found in one sample sequenced in a study of cytomegalovirus exposure and HLA in healthy donors. Use of 60 Vbeta and 13 Jbeta primers characterized the PCR. The method was immunoSEQ multiplex PCR; TCRdb's version includes in-frame clones alone and lacks a portion of them. The table shows some 71,000 clones, with approximately 67% occurring only once. The source material was PBMCs. The receptors shown here come from a man aged 40-50 years in good health and CMV-seropositive.

V and J are TRBV29-1 and TRBJ1-1, with D possibly matching TRBD1 (5 bases). Trimming removed 8 bases at V and 1 base at J, with 14 bases between. The length of the CDR3 is 13 residues. CDR1 SQVTM and CDR2 ANQGSEA come from the germline V gene. This CDR3 is CSTNAGGNTEAFF. The CDR3 coding sequence is TGCAGCACCAACGCGGGGGGGAACACTGAAGCTTTCTTT.

The chain carries TRBV6-5 and TRBJ1-1; D is possibly TRBD1 (5 bases). V lost 10 bases and J lost 5, with 17 bases in between. The length of the CDR3 is 13 residues. The germline CDR1 and CDR2 sequences are MNHEY and SVGAGI. The CDR3 nucleotides read TGTGCCACCACAGACAGAGCCGCGACTGAAGCTTTCTTT. It yields the protein CATTDRAATEAFF.